Shown below are 16 T cell receptor beta chains from a single sample sequenced in a study of blood T cells in healthy people across ages. For the second PCR, which ran for 7 to 11 cycles, a sample-barcoded 5' primer and a J-beta primer mix were used. TCRdb re-called the 5' RACE reads through MiXCR, storing one row per CDR3 protein. The repertoire consists of some 710,000 distinct CDR3 sequences, with about 24% occurring once and the leading ten covering about 20%. Sequenced material: blood. Every receptor here comes from a man in his 70s in good health.

The chain uses TRBV5-6 and TRBJ2-1; D remains unclear. The V gene's germline CDR1 is SGHDT and CDR2 YYEEEE. The CDR3 loop spans 13 amino acids. V lost 2 bases, J lost 5 bases, and 8 bases lay in between. This CDR3 reads CASSLAENNEQFF. CDR3 coding DNA: TGTGCCAGCAGCTTAGCAGAAAACAATGAGCAGTTCTTC.

The CDR3 sequence is CSASMRQGAEQPQHF. The CDR3 DNA sequence: TGCAGTGCTAGTATGCGGCAGGGTGCGGAACAGCCCCAGCATTTT. This sequence joins TRBV20-1 and TRBJ1-5; perhaps TRBD1 as D (5 bases). Germline assignment: CDR1 DFQATT and CDR2 SNEGSKA (reference sequence). CDR3 length equals 15 residues. Deletions cut 3 bases from V and 7 bases from J, with 19 bases between.

This clonotype has more than one count but fewer than ten. The CDR3 does not end in the conserved phenylalanine or tryptophan, so this is likely a read error. V is TRBV30 and J is TRBJ2-1, with D maybe TRBD1 (6 bases). The J call may be incorrect, as the DNA end agrees better with TRBJ2-7. Germline CDR1 and CDR2: GTSNPN and SVGIG (reference sequence). This CDR3 region has 15 residues. The CDR3 sequence is CAWSRTVPMSYGQYV. CDR3 nucleotide sequence: TGTGCCTGGAGTCGGACAGTACCTATGAGCTACGGGCAGTACGTC.

The CDR3 protein is CASTTEGGNEQFF. CDR3 DNA sequence: TGTGCCAGCACCACTGAGGGGGGCAATGAGCAGTTCTTC. This chain joins TRBV28 and TRBJ2-1; D could derive from TRBD1 or TRBD2 (6 bases each). CDR1 MDHEN and CDR2 SYDVKM come from the germline V gene. Trimming removed 7 bases at V and 6 bases at J, with 13 bases between. This CDR3 has 13 residues.

The rearrangement links TRBV20-1 to TRBJ2-1; 8 bases align to TRBD1. CDR1 is DFQATT, CDR2 SNEGSKA, per germline (reference sequence). The CDR3 runs to 14 residues. V lost 6 bases to trimming and J lost 12 bases; unmatched junction nucleotides: 16. Here the CDR3 DNA reads TGCAGTGCGCCTCGGACAGGGAACAATTTAGGGCAGTTCTTC. Its protein is CSAPRTGNNLGQFF.

This clonotype was counted between two and nine times. V is TRBV2 and J is TRBJ2-5; D remains ambiguous. Per germline, CDR1 SNHLY and CDR2 FYNNEI. V was clipped by 8 bases and J by 1 base, with 14 bases between them. The CDR3 is 14 residues long. The CDR3 nucleotides are TGTGCCAGCCGGCTAGTGACGTCCCAAGAGACCCAGTACTTC. Its translation is CASRLVTSQETQYF.

The chain employs TRBV27 and TRBJ2-7, with TRBD2 as a possible D gene (6 bases). CDR3 length: 14 amino acids. With 2 bases removed from V and 2 bases from J, the gap between germline ends came to 10 bases. Germline-derived CDR1 and CDR2 are MNHEY and SMNVEV (reference sequence). The DNA of the CDR3 is TGTGCCAGCAGTTTACTACCGGGAGCCTACGAGCAGTACTTC. This sequence encodes CASSLLPGAYEQYF.

This clonotype was seen more than once but under ten times. The CDR3 DNA reads as TGTGCCAGCAGCCAAGTCTCAGGGCATGCAACTAATGAAAAACTGTTTTTT. Its protein is CASSQVSGHATNEKLFF. V is TRBV3-1 and J is TRBJ1-4; possibly TRBD1 for D (5 bases). The germline V gene encodes CDR1 LGHDT and CDR2 YNNKEL (reference sequence). Trimming stripped 1 base from V and 0 bases from J, with 12 bases between. The CDR3 sequence is 17 residues long.

The chain couples TRBV7-9 to TRBJ1-1; D remains unclear. Trimming took off 1 base at V and 6 bases at J, with 9 bases between the two ends. The CDR3 runs to 13 residues. CDR1 is SEHNR and CDR2 is FQNEAQ in the germline V gene (reference sequence). The CDR3 nucleotides read TGTGCCAGCAGCTTAGGGCCGTTTGCTGAAGCTTTCTTT. Its protein product is CASSLGPFAEAFF.

Remarks on this clonotype: A single base separates this from a much larger clone, so it may be a read error. The J gene is TRBJ2-7, the V gene TRBV12-3 or TRBV12-4; D perhaps matches TRBD2 (5 bases). CDR3 size: 10 residues. The CDR3 loop reads CASSDYAQYF. The CDR3 coding sequence is TGTGCCAGCAGTGACTACGCGCAGTACTTC.

J is TRBJ1-4 and V is TRBV28, with a weak D call TRBD1 (6 bases). The CDR3 length is 15 residues. Germline V gives CDR1 MDHEN, CDR2 SYDVKM. V lost 4 bases and J 13 bases, leaving 22 bases between the germline ends. The CDR3 is CASSWERTALGGLFF. The CDR3 bases are TGTGCCAGCAGTTGGGAACGGACAGCCTTAGGTGGACTGTTTTTT.

The V gene is TRBV7-2, the J gene TRBJ2-5, with D uncertain. Per germline, CDR1 SGHTA and CDR2 FQGNSA. V lost 1 base, J lost 2 bases, and 8 bases lay in between. CDR3 length: 14 residues. The CDR3: CASSLEARQETQYF. CDR3 DNA sequence: TGTGCCAGCAGCTTAGAGGCCAGGCAAGAGACCCAGTACTTC.

The genes are TRBV5-1 and TRBJ2-1; D uncertain. The better agreement between TRBJ2-7 and the DNA end casts doubt on the J call. The CDR3 has 14 residues. CDR1 is SGHRS, CDR2 YFSETQ, per germline. In nucleotides, the CDR3 is TGCGCCAGCAGCTTGCTTCCGGGTTCCTACGAGCAGTACTTC. It specifies CASSLLPGSYEQYF.

The DNA of the CDR3 is TGTGCCAGCAGCTATCGACAGGGGTCAACTAATGAAAAACTGTTTTTT. Translated: CASSYRQGSTNEKLFF. The chain combines TRBV7-9 with TRBJ1-4; TRBD1 matches at 8 bases. V shed 4 bases and J 0 bases; nucleotides not matched to a gene: 4. Germline assignment: CDR1 SEHNR and CDR2 FQNEAQ (reference sequence). This CDR3 has 16 amino acids.

This clonotype was picked up a small number of times. The chain has TRBV28 and TRBJ2-3; 11 nucleotides line up with TRBD2. From germline, CDR1 is MDHEN and CDR2 SYDVKM. V lost 4 bases, J lost 3 bases, and 6 bases stayed unmatched. There are 16 residues in the CDR3. In DNA form, the CDR3 reads TGTGCCAGCAGTTACCCTAGCGGGGGGCTGACAGATACGCAGTATTTT. This encodes CASSYPSGGLTDTQYF. Full variable domain (missing parts from reference TRBV28 and TRBJ2-3): DVKVTQSSRYLVKRTGEKVFLECVQDMDHENMFWYRQDPGLGLRLIYFSYDVKMKEKGDIPEGYSVSREKKERFSLILESASTNQTSMYLCASSYPSGGLTDTQYFGPGTRLTVL.

This clonotype was detected only a few times. The chain carries TRBV7-9 and TRBJ1-3, with D possibly matching TRBD1 (5 bases). CDR3 length: 19 amino acids. Germline CDR1 and CDR2: SEHNR and FQNEAQ (reference sequence). Trimming pared 4 bases from V and 2 bases from J, leaving 24 bases between. The CDR3 coding sequence is TGTGCCAGCAGCTCGAGGTTACACTCAGGGAAGGCGACTGGAAACACCATATATTTT. Translating gives CASSSRLHSGKATGNTIYF.